This TCR beta chain came from a study of Ad26.COV2.S vaccination and SARS-CoV-2 variants. Study overall: In the study, Ad26.COV2.S was injected intramuscularly once, or twice 56 days apart.

J lost 8 bases, V lost 4 bases, and 8 bases had no gene match. The CDR3 spans 15 residues. Germline-derived CDR1 and CDR2 are SGHVS and FQNEAQ. Here immunoSEQ multiplex PCR was the method, and the copy in TCRdb shows in-frame clones only, minus some. Altogether roughly 420,000 clones are present, around 87% being singletons, with the ten largest covering less than 4.5%. The treatment was: some 19 received Ad26.COV2.S at low or high dose, single or two shots; several received placebo; per-sample allocation not given. Day 63 after the first vaccine or placebo injection was the time point for sampling. The shot given was an Ad26 vector that makes Wuhan-strain SARS-CoV-2 spike. General study points: The TCR breadth and depth analyses may have understated or missed part of the total T cell responses.

About this clone: The antigen remains undetermined.

Sequenced material: peripheral blood, taken in a trial of Ad26.COV2.S vaccine versus placebo. The chain recombines TRBV7-8 with TRBJ2-2, with TRBD1 identical over 9 bases. The sequence derives from a person aged 18 to 65 who received the Ad26.COV2.S COVID-19 vaccine or a placebo. The CDR3 sequence is CASSSGTGKSGELFF. Written as DNA, the CDR3 is TGTGCCAGCAGCTCCGGGACAGGGAAGTCGGGGGAGCTGTTTTTT.